Below are 7 T cell receptor beta chains sequenced from a single sample in a study of T cells in Graves' hyperthyroidism and ophthalmopathy. TCR beta CDR3 region amplification was performed from RNA transcripts. An initial round of RT-PCR targeting the TCR CDR3 relied on the HTBI primer set. MiXCR, run by TCRdb on the multiplex PCR reads, gives a single entry per CDR3 protein. The sample has about 400,000 distinct CDR3 sequences, roughly 13% seen once; the top ten hold approximately 5.3%. Sequencing was performed on blood. These receptors were collected from a woman under 30 with Graves' hyperthyroidism.

This clonotype was picked up many times. This rearrangement joins TRBV30 to TRBJ1-1, with D unresolved. Germline values: CDR1 GTSNPN, CDR2 SVGIG (reference sequence). The CDR3 consists of 12 residues. Between the trimmed V and J ends, which lost 2 bases and 7 bases, there was a span of 11 bases. This chain's CDR3 is CAWSRRGIEAFF. The CDR3, as DNA: TGTGCCTGGAGTCGTAGAGGGATTGAAGCTTTCTTT.

This clonotype has at least ten counts. The J gene is TRBJ2-7, the V gene TRBV20-1, with TRBD1 identical over 7 bases. J was trimmed by 3 bases and V by 0 bases; bases with no gene match: 5. The CDR3 loop spans 14 amino acids. Germline CDR1 and CDR2: DFQATT and SNEGSKA (reference sequence). CDR3 protein: CSARDAQGLYEQYF. In nucleotides, the CDR3 is TGCAGTGCTAGAGATGCACAGGGGCTCTACGAGCAGTACTTC.

In this sample, this clonotype turned up many times. This chain connects TRBV20-1 to TRBJ1-1; 9 bases fit TRBD1. J was trimmed by 6 bases and V by 6 bases; bases with no gene match: 17. The germline V gene encodes CDR1 DFQATT and CDR2 SNEGSKA (reference sequence). This CDR3 comprises 16 residues. The CDR3 DNA sequence: TGCAGTGCCACAAGAACAGGGGGCGCTAAGTTCTCTGAAGCTTTCTTT. Translation gives CSATRTGGAKFSEAFF.

This clonotype was seen many times. This chain links TRBV20-1 with TRBJ2-3; TRBD1 aligns across 8 bases. V was pared by 6 bases and J by 4 bases, with 6 bases of the junction left unmatched. In germline, CDR1 is DFQATT, CDR2 SNEGSKA (reference sequence). This CDR3 spans 13 amino acids. CDR3 DNA sequence: TGCAGTGCAATAAGGACAGGGCCAGATACGCAGTATTTT. Encoded protein: CSAIRTGPDTQYF.

Notes on this clonotype: Relative to the germline gene, one junction end is altered; a read error may explain this. V usage is TRBV7-2 and J usage is TRBJ2-7; TRBD1 agrees at 7 bases. Germline V CDR1 and CDR2: SGHTA, FQGNSA. The CDR3 is 15 residues long. The CDR3 DNA reads TGTGCCAGCAGCTTAAACAGGGGTGGGACCTACGAGCAGCACTTC. Translating it yields CASSLNRGGTYEQHF.

The chain combines TRBV12-5 with TRBJ1-4; 11 bases are shared with TRBD1. The V gene end was trimmed by 5 bases and the J gene end by 8 bases; junction bases not matched to a gene: 7. CDR3 length: 15 residues. Germline V gives CDR1 LGHNT, CDR2 FRNRAP. CDR3 sequence: CASGTWTGGREKLFF. The CDR3 nucleotides are TGTGCTAGTGGTACATGGACAGGGGGCAGGGAAAAACTGTTTTTT.

This clonotype was seen repeatedly, ten times or more. The chain joins TRBV10-3 to TRBJ1-4; D remains unclear. CDR1 and CDR2 (germline): ENHRY, SYGVKD. V lost 0 bases, J lost 8 bases, and 13 bases lay in between. The CDR3 sequence is 15 residues long. The CDR3 protein is CAISESGSGEEKLFF. The CDR3 bases are TGTGCCATCAGTGAGTCGGGCTCAGGCGAGGAAAAACTGTTTTTT.